These 24 T cell receptor beta chains were all obtained from the same sample, sequenced in a study of T cell repertoires in cytomegalovirus infection. Their cognate antigens are unknown. TCRdb reanalysed the reads using MiXCR and keeps one entry per CDR3 protein. The table lists around 120,000 distinct CDR3 sequences, 24% of them singletons. The sequencing sample was made of PBMCs, sequenced either directly or after in vitro stimulation (not recorded which). The receptors stem from a human donor in good health (CMV status not recorded). Some clones in this sample may be carry-over from other donors' samples.

This clonotype was recorded a few times. V usage is TRBV14 and J usage is TRBJ2-1; 12 nucleotides match TRBD2. Germline CDR1 and CDR2: SGHDN and FVKESK. The V and J ends lost 2 bases and 1 base, in that order; junction bases with no gene match: 0. CDR3 length equals 16 residues. CDR3 coding DNA: TGTGCCAGCAGCCAACTAGCGGGAGGGTCCTACAATGAGCAGTTCTTC. It is translated as CASSQLAGGSYNEQFF.

V is TRBV7-2 and J is TRBJ2-1, with D maybe TRBD2 (6 bases). V gave up 7 bases and J gave up 7 bases, with 20 bases separating them. The CDR3 is 15 amino acids. Germline CDR1 is SGHTA and CDR2 is FQGNSA. CDR3 DNA: TGTGCCAGCACCGCCCCCCCGAGCGGGCGAAATGAGCAGTTCTTC. This sequence encodes CASTAPPSGRNEQFF. Variable domain in full (rest from reference TRBV7-2 and TRBJ2-1): GAGVSQSPSNKVTEKGKDVELRCDPISGHTALYWYRQSLGQGLEFLIYFQGNSAPDKSGLPSDRFSAERTGGSVSTLTIQRTQQEDSAVYLCASTAPPSGRNEQFFGPGTRLTVL.

This clonotype showed up just a few times. Compared with germline, one end of the junction differs, possibly owing to a read error. The chain employs TRBV5-3 and TRBJ2-5; 9 bases are shared with TRBD2. TRBV5-3 is an open reading frame whose function is uncertain. The CDR3 sequence is 15 residues long. The CDR3 protein is CASSLVAGGQETQYF. The CDR3 nucleotides are TGTGCCAGCAGCTTGGTTGCGGGAGGGCAAGAGACCCAGTACTTC.

This clonotype was observed a few times. The rearrangement uses TRBV7-9 and TRBJ1-1; maybe TRBD1 (5 bases). The CDR3 runs 12 residues. V dropped 1 base and J dropped 10 bases, with 10 bases sitting between them. From germline, CDR1 is SEHNR and CDR2 FQNEAQ (reference sequence). CDR3 sequence (DNA): TGTGCCAGCAGCTTAGGGGGGGGGAGAGCTTTCTTT. This encodes CASSLGGGRAFF.

Only one count was recorded for this clonotype. With a much larger clone just one base away, this may be a read error. The chain uses TRBV30 and TRBJ1-5, with D maybe TRBD1 (5 bases). V was pared by 2 bases and J by 10 bases, with 21 bases between. CDR1 is GTSNPN, CDR2 SVGIG, per germline (reference sequence). CDR3 length: 15 amino acids. CDR3 bases: TGTGCCTGGAGTAGTTCCAGGACACCTATTGAACCCCAGCATTTT. Translated, it gives CAWSSSRTPIEPQHF.

The chain recombines TRBV6-1 with TRBJ2-6; D perhaps matches TRBD1 (6 bases). This CDR3 is built from 18 residues. With 2 bases removed from V and 2 bases from J, the gap between germline ends came to 16 bases. The germline gives CDR1 MNHNS, CDR2 SASEGT. CDR3 residues: CASSEKMAGAAGANVLTF. In DNA form, the CDR3 reads TGTGCCAGCAGTGAAAAGATGGCAGGGGCAGCTGGGGCCAACGTCCTGACTTTC.

This clonotype was seen repeatedly, ten times or more. V gene TRBV7-9 combines with J gene TRBJ1-5; 7 bases align to TRBD1. CDR3 length: 14 residues. Germline V gene lookup returns CDR1 SEHNR and CDR2 FQNEAQ (reference sequence). The junction had 4 bases not matched to a gene; V was cut back by 1 base and J by 7 bases. The CDR3 DNA follows: TGTGCCAGCAGCTTAGGTCAGGGGGACCAGCCCCAGCATTTT. It specifies CASSLGQGDQPQHF.

This clonotype was detected only a few times. This rearrangement joins TRBV7-8 to TRBJ2-4, with D unclear. Germline values: CDR1 SGHVS, CDR2 FQNEAQ. Trimming took 1 base from V and 0 from J, leaving 10 bases between them. The CDR3 runs 16 residues. CDR3 sequence reads: CASSLEGWLAKNIQYF. The DNA of the CDR3 is TGTGCCAGCAGCTTAGAGGGCTGGCTAGCCAAAAACATTCAGTACTTC.

This clonotype came up many times. The rearrangement uses TRBV7-2 and TRBJ2-1, with 7 nucleotides matching TRBD2. Germline CDR1 reads SGHTA; CDR2 reads FQGNSA. V lost 3 bases to trimming and J lost 2 bases; unmatched junction nucleotides: 4. The CDR3 has 15 amino acids. CDR3 coding DNA: TGTGCCAGCAGCTTTCGAGGGAGGGCCTACAATGAGCAGTTCTTC. Amino acids: CASSFRGRAYNEQFF.

The chain joins TRBV6-6 to TRBJ1-2, with D tentatively TRBD1 (5 bases). CDR1 is MNHNY, CDR2 SVGAGI, per germline (reference sequence). The CDR3 loop spans 12 amino acids. V shed 4 bases and J shed 3 bases, with 6 bases lying between them. CDR3 in amino acids: CASSSTDYGYTF. In DNA, the CDR3 is TGTGCCAGCAGTTCGACAGACTATGGCTACACCTTC.

The rearrangement uses TRBV19 and TRBJ1-1, with D maybe TRBD1 (5 bases). The CDR3 extends over 14 amino acids. V lost 5 bases and J lost 3, with 13 bases in between. Germline assignment: CDR1 LNHDA and CDR2 SQIVND (reference sequence). The CDR3 spells CASSPGIVYTEAFF. The CDR3 DNA follows: TGTGCCAGTAGTCCAGGGATTGTTTACACTGAAGCTTTCTTT.

The rearrangement joins TRBV7-9 to TRBJ2-6; 9 bases align to TRBD1. With 5 bases clipped from V and 1 base from J, the junction kept 9 bases outside the gene matches. CDR1 and CDR2 (germline): SEHNR, FQNEAQ (reference sequence). This CDR3 contains 18 residues. CDR3 protein: CASSPRQGEVSGANVLTF. The CDR3 DNA sequence: TGTGCCAGCAGCCCCAGACAGGGGGAAGTTTCTGGGGCCAACGTCCTGACTTTC.

The genes are TRBV4-1 and TRBJ1-1; unclear D gene. Trimming stripped 1 base from V and 5 bases from J, with 8 bases between. The CDR3 is 13 amino acids. The germline V gene encodes CDR1 MGHRA and CDR2 YSYEKL. For the CDR3, the DNA is TGCGCCAGCAGCCAAGTCAGAGGTACTGAAGCTTTCTTT. This codes for CASSQVRGTEAFF.

V and J are TRBV15 and TRBJ2-3, with 8 bases identical to TRBD1. Looked up from germline, CDR1 is LNHNV and CDR2 is YYDKDF (reference sequence). After removal of 5 bases from V and 5 bases from J, the junction contained 9 bases not matched to a gene. This CDR3 has 15 amino acids. CDR3 in DNA: TGTGCCACCAGCCCAAGGACAGGGACACAAGATACGCAGTATTTT. Translating it yields CATSPRTGTQDTQYF. Combining the CDR3 with reference TRBV15 and TRBJ2-3 gives the whole variable domain DAMVIQNPRYQVTQFGKPVTLSCSQTLNHNVMYWYQQKSSQAPKLLFHYYDKDFNNEADTPDNFQSRRPNTSFCFLDIRSPGLGDTAMYLCATSPRTGTQDTQYFGPGTRLTVL.

In its sample, this clonotype was seen many times. The chain has TRBV7-6 and TRBJ1-3; weak D call: TRBD1 (5 bases). CDR3 length equals 14 residues. Germline CDR1 and CDR2: SGHVS and FNYEAQ. V shed 5 bases and J shed 0 bases, with 8 bases lying between them. The CDR3: CASSRGVSGNTIYF. As DNA, the CDR3 is TGTGCCAGCAGCCGGGGCGTCTCTGGAAACACCATATATTTT. Full variable domain (outside the CDR3, taken from reference TRBV7-6 and TRBJ1-3): GAGVSQSPRYKVTKRGQDVALRCDPISGHVSLYWYRQALGQGPEFLTYFNYEAQQDKSGLPNDRFSAERPEGSISTLTIQRTEQRDSAMYRCASSRGVSGNTIYFGEGSWLTVV.

This clonotype was observed a handful of times. J is TRBJ1-5 and V is TRBV4-1; D ambiguous. V shed 5 bases and J shed 3 bases, with 8 bases lying between them. Per germline, CDR1 MGHRA and CDR2 YSYEKL. The CDR3 length is 13 residues. Written as DNA, the CDR3 is TGCGCCAGCAGCGAAAGAACCAATCAGCCCCAGCATTTT. Translating gives CASSERTNQPQHF.

This clonotype was seen many times. V is TRBV7-8 and J is TRBJ2-1, with 8 bases aligning to TRBD1. Germline trimming cut 0 bases from V and 4 bases from J; bases unmatched to any gene: 11. This CDR3 has 18 amino acids. Germline V CDR1 and CDR2: SGHVS, FQNEAQ. CDR3 nucleotides: TGTGCCAGCAGCTTAGCGGGACAGGTGATAACACTATACAATGAGCAGTTCTTC. Protein sequence: CASSLAGQVITLYNEQFF.

The chain employs TRBV18 and TRBJ1-4; D is unclear. CDR1 KGHSH and CDR2 LQKENI come from the germline V gene. With 3 bases removed from V and 6 bases from J, the gap between germline ends came to 11 bases. The CDR3 totals 14 residues. The CDR3 nucleotides are TGTGCCAGCTCACCCAGAGGTGGAGATGAAAAACTGTTTTTT. This translates into CASSPRGGDEKLFF.

The V call is TRBV5-4, the J call TRBJ2-7; the match to TRBD2 covers 8 bases. Trimming removed 0 bases from V and 3 bases from J; junction bases left unmatched: 11. The CDR3 extends over 17 amino acids. Germline V gene sequence: CDR1 SGHNT, CDR2 YYREEE (reference sequence). In nucleotides, the CDR3 is TGTGCCAGCAGCTTGGCCGGGGGGGGCGCAAACTTCTACGAGCAGTACTTC. It encodes CASSLAGGGANFYEQYF.

This clonotype showed up many times. The V and J genes are TRBV7-2 and TRBJ2-1; D is undetermined. V lost 1 base and J 8 bases, leaving 15 bases between the germline ends. CDR1 is SGHTA, CDR2 FQGNSA, per germline. This CDR3 contains 15 residues. CDR3 region: CASSLGNLVYDEQFF. Here the CDR3 DNA reads TGTGCCAGCAGCTTAGGTAACTTAGTTTACGATGAGCAGTTCTTC. Full variable domain (remainder filled in from reference TRBV7-2 and TRBJ2-1): GAGVSQSPSNKVTEKGKDVELRCDPISGHTALYWYRQSLGQGLEFLIYFQGNSAPDKSGLPSDRFSAERTGGSVSTLTIQRTQQEDSAVYLCASSLGNLVYDEQFFGPGTRLTVL.

A few counts support this clonotype. The chain recombines TRBV25-1 with TRBJ2-5, with D unclear. Germline V gives CDR1 MGHDK, CDR2 SYGVNS. The CDR3 totals 12 residues. The V end lost 6 bases, the J end lost 3 bases, and 8 bases lay between the germline ends. The CDR3 nucleotides read TGTGCCAGCAGCCCTTACAAAGAGACCCAGTACTTC. It yields the protein CASSPYKETQYF.

This clonotype was detected a few times. The chain carries TRBV19 and TRBJ2-7; TRBD1 might be the D (6 bases). This CDR3 is 16 amino acids long. The germline V and J ends were trimmed by 3 bases and 2 bases, with 17 bases remaining between them. CDR1 LNHDA and CDR2 SQIVND come from the germline V gene (reference sequence). The CDR3 sequence is CASSILPGQRAYEQYF. Here the CDR3 DNA reads TGTGCCAGTAGTATTCTTCCCGGACAGAGGGCCTACGAGCAGTACTTC.

This clonotype was observed a handful of times. The chain carries TRBV15 and TRBJ2-5; 7 bases fit TRBD1. The CDR3 runs to 14 residues. The V segment lost 2 bases and the J segment 2 bases; nucleotides outside the gene matches: 2. The V gene's germline CDR1 is LNHNV and CDR2 YYDKDF (reference sequence). CDR3 region: CATSRLGQQETQYF. CDR3 nucleotides: TGTGCCACCAGCAGACTGGGACAGCAAGAGACCCAGTACTTC. Together with reference TRBV15 and TRBJ2-5, the CDR3 gives the full variable domain: DAMVIQNPRYQVTQFGKPVTLSCSQTLNHNVMYWYQQKSSQAPKLLFHYYDKDFNNEADTPDNFQSRRPNTSFCFLDIRSPGLGDTAMYLCATSRLGQQETQYFGPGTRLLVL.

This clonotype appeared a few times. The chain uses TRBV3-1 and TRBJ2-5; D gene unclear. This CDR3 comprises 13 residues. With 1 base removed from V and 2 bases from J, the gap between germline ends came to 5 bases. The germline gives CDR1 LGHDT, CDR2 YNNKEL (reference sequence). This CDR3 is CASSQARQETQYF. The DNA for the CDR3 is TGTGCCAGCAGCCAAGCACGGCAAGAGACCCAGTACTTC.